The clone carrying this TCR beta chain was detected ten times or more. The antigen is undetermined. Via MiXCR, TCRdb re-called the 5' RACE reads, giving one row per CDR3 protein. The table has 950 to 1,100 distinct CDR3 sequences, 22% seen once. These data originate in a study of spatial heterogeneity in lung cancer. Time point in this sample: sample taken at primary tumor resection. The sequenced material consisted of unsorted whole RNA from tumor, nontumor lung or frozen PBMC. V was cut by 2 bases and J by 5 bases, with 18 bases left in between. The CDR3 length is 16 residues. Germline V lookup: CDR1 SGHTA, CDR2 FQGTGA. Study results and limitations: Tracking of tumor mutation counts was seen in expanded intratumoral alpha and beta TCR counts.

The sample here was lung tumor tissue, taken at surgery. V usage is TRBV7-3 and J usage is TRBJ2-5; a possible D gene is TRBD1 (6 bases). The sequence came from a male donor with early-stage non-small cell lung cancer. The CDR3 DNA reads as TGTGCCAGCAGCTTAGGAGGCAGGGGTCGCGGCGAGACCCAGTACTTC. This gives the protein CASSLGGRGRGETQYF.